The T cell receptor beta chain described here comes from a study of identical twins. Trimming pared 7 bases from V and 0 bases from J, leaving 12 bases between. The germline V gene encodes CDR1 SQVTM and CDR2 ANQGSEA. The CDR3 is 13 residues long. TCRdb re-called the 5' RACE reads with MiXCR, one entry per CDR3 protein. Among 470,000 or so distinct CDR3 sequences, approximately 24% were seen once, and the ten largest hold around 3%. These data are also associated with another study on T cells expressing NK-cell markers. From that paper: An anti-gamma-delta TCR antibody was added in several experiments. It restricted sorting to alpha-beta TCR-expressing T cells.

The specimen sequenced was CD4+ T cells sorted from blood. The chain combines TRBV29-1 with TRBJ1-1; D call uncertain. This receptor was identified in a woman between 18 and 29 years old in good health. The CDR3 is CSGKRGMNTEAFF. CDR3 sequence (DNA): TGCAGCGGGAAACGAGGTATGAACACTGAAGCTTTCTTT. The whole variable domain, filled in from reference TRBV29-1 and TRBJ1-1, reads SAVISQKPSRDICQRGTSLTIQCQVDSQVTMMFWYRQQPGQSLTLIATANQGSEATYESGFVIDKFPISRPNLTFSTLTVSNMSPEDSSIYLCSGKRGMNTEAFFGQGTRLTVV.